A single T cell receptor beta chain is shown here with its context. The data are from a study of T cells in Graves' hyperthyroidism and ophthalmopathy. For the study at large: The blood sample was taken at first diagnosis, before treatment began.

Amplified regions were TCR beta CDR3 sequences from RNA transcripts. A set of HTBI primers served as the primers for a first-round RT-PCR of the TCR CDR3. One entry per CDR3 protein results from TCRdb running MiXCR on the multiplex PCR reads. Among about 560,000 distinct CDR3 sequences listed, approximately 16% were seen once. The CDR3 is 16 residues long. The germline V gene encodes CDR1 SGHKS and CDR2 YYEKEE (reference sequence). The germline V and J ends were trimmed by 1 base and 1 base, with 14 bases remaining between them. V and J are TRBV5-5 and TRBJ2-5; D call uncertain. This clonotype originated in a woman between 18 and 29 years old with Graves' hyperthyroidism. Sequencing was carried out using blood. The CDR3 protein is CASSLRVSGLQETQYF. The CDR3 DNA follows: TGTGCCAGCAGCTTGCGGGTATCGGGTCTCCAAGAGACCCAGTACTTC. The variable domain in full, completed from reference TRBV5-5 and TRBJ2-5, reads DAGVTQSPTHLIKTRGQQVTLRCSPISGHKSVSWYQQVLGQGPQFIFQYYEKEERGRGNFPDRFSARQFPNYSSELNVNALLLGDSALYLCASSLRVSGLQETQYFGPGTRLLVL.